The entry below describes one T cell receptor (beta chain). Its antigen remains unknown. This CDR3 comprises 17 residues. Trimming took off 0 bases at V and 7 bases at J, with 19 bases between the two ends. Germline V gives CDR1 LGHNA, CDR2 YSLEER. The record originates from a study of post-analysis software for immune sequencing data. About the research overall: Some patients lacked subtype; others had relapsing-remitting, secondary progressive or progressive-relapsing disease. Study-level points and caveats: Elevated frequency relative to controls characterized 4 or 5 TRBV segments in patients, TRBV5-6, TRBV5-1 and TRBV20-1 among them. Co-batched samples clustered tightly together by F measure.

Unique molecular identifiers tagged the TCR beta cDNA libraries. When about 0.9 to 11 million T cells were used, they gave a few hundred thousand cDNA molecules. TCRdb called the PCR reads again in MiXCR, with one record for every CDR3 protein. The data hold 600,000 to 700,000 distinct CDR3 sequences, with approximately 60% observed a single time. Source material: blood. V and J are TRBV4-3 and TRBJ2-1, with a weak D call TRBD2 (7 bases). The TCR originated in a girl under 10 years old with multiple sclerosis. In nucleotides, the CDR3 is TGCGCCAGCAGCCAAGAAAGTTATCGGGGGGCCGCTAATGAGCAGTTCTTC. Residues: CASSQESYRGAANEQFF.